This T cell receptor beta chain came from a study of CD8 T cells in Susac syndrome. The authors carried out high-throughput sequencing of TCR beta. They applied it to CD8+ and CD4+ T cells obtained from blood. Each multiple sclerosis control was a treatment-naive patient with relapsing-remitting disease that was either stable or active. TEMRA cells were enriched by FACS, and CD4+ and CD8+ T cells were negatively isolated. The CDR3 runs 13 residues. V was pared by 3 bases and J by 0 bases, with 9 bases between. Germline V gene sequence: CDR1 DFQATT, CDR2 SNEGSKA (reference sequence). Random hexamers primed reverse transcription of about 0.5 to 1 ug RNA. An immunoSEQ multiplex PCR amplified TCR beta CDR3 over 54 Vbeta and 13 Jbeta. One entry per CDR3 protein results from TCRdb running MiXCR on the immunoSEQ multiplex PCR reads. The repertoire includes some 450,000 distinct CDR3 sequences, around 85% of them detected once, and approximately 0.12% sits in the top ten.

The sample comprised CD8+ T cells from PBMCs. The TCR was taken from a human donor with multiple sclerosis. The gene calls are TRBV20-1 and TRBJ2-7, with unresolved D. CDR3 loop: CSASKANSYEQYF. In DNA form, the CDR3 reads TGCAGTGCTAGCAAGGCGAACTCCTACGAGCAGTACTTC.